The clone carrying this T cell receptor beta chain was counted once. Antigen: not known. A much bigger clone sits one base away, suggesting this may be a read error. Measured with immunoSEQ multiplex PCR; TCRdb has only the in-frame clones, and not every one. The table includes a few hundred thousand clones, about nine tenths detected once. The donors were members of the validation cohort comprising some 130 subjects, separate from the roughly 700-subject first cohort. This entry comes from a study of cytomegalovirus exposure and HLA in healthy donors. Study-level results: Reports described diagnosis of cytomegalovirus status by the classifier as highly specific and sensitive. Cytomegalovirus-associated TCR beta chains were listed, numbering 150 to 200. The tendency of first-cohort TCR clusters to co-occur in the roughly 110 validation repertoires was the finding of a later analysis.

This clonotype was obtained from a young woman in good health and CMV-seronegative. The sample taken for sequencing was PBMCs.

The CDR3 loop is CASSRQGSNTGELFF. The CDR3 coding sequence is TGTGCCAGCAGCCGACAGGGGTCGAACACCGGGGAGCTGTTTTTT. This sequence joins TRBV2 and TRBJ2-2, with TRBD1 identical over 8 bases. With V trimmed by 6 bases and J by 0 bases, 3 bases remained unmatched. Germline assignment: CDR1 SNHLY and CDR2 FYNNEI. CDR3 length: 15 residues.